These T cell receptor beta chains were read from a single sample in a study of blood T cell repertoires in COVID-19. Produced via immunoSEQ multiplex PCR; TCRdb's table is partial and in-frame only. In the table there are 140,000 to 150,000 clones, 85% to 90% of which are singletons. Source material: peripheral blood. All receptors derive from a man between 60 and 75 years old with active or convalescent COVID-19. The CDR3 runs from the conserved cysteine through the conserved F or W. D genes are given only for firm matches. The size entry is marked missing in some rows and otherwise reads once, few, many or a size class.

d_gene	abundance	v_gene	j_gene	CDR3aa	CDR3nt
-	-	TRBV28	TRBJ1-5	CASSLGQINQPQHF	TGTGCCAGCAGCCTTGGACAGATCAATCAGCCCCAGCATTTT
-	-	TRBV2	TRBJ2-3	CASRADWSSAADTQYF	TGTGCCAGCAGAGCGGACTGGAGCTCCGCCGCAGATACGCAGTATTTT
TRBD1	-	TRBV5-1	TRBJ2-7	CASTSGIGQGAYEQYF	TGCGCCAGCACATCTGGGATCGGACAGGGGGCCTACGAGCAGTACTTC
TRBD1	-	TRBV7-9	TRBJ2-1	CASSLPGQSLNEQFF	TGTGCCAGCAGCTTACCGGGACAGAGCCTCAATGAGCAGTTCTTC
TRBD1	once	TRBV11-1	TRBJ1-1	CASSSGQGARTEAFF	TGTGCCAGCAGCTCGGGACAGGGGGCAAGAACTGAAGCTTTCTTT
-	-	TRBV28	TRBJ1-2	CASSTNYGYTF	TGTGCCAGCTCTACTAACTATGGCTACACCTTC
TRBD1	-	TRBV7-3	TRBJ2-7	CASSLSDRGGSYEQYF	TGTGCCAGCAGCTTATCGGACAGGGGAGGCTCCTACGAGCAGTACTTC
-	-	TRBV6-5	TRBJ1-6	CASSQGSPASPLHF	TGTGCCAGCAGCCAGGGTAGCCCCGCTTCACCCCTCCACTTT
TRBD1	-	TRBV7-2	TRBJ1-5	CASSLDRGRHQPQHF	TGTGCCAGCAGCTTGGACAGGGGGCGGCATCAGCCCCAGCATTTT
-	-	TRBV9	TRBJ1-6	CASSLTSRDTDSPLHF	TGTGCCAGCAGTCTTACCAGCCGGGACACAGATTCACCCCTCCACTTT
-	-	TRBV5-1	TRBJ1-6	CASSPVPTDGSGNSPLHF	TGCGCCAGCAGCCCAGTTCCCACGGACGGGAGCGGTAATTCACCCCTCCACTTT
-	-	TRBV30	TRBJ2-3	CAWSDGSGDTQYF	TGTGCCTGGAGTGACGGGAGCGGAGATACGCAGTATTTT